This T cell receptor (beta chain) was identified during a study of shared clonotypes between healthy human individuals (dated by TCRdb to 2018 to 2021). At the level of the whole study: The cohort included three men and a couple of women between 18 and 49 years of age. For each donor, three plates each were used for CD4 naive and CD4 memory, two plates were used for CD8 naive, and one plate was used for CD8 memory. Blood TCR repertoires of about five healthy adults were deeply sequenced to estimate repertoire size and the extent of clonotype sharing between individuals. Libraries were prepared and TCR repertoires were sequenced by different laboratories using diverse techniques, in order to increase sequencing depth and limit assay-specific biases. Per donor, leukapheresis produced somewhere between about 0.85 and 8.9 billion PBMCs.

Here is what the overall study found, with its caveats: Rarefaction of sorted-subset datasets indicated incomplete sequencing despite the large sequencing depth. Clonotypes shared by all four sorted-subset donors showed higher generation probabilities than non-shared clonotypes. Sampling was limited to blood, and TCR repertoires in tissue likely differ from TCR repertoires in blood. Based on pairwise subsampling, the degree of clonotype sharing among donors was expected to be affected by sequencing depth. Naive subsets generally had larger estimated clonotype richness than memory subsets did. When several donors were compared, the shared fraction of clonotypes was around 4.6% for naive CD4, roughly 3.4% for naive CD8, roughly 2.5% for memory CD4, and roughly 0.4% for memory CD8. The small number of donors limited the genetic and exposure-history diversity represented.

The CDR3 numbers 16 residues from cysteine through phenylalanine. The read is trimmed to its CDR3 DNA, 48 bases read in frame from base 1. V is pruned by 3 bases and J by 5 bases, leaving 12 bases of the junction without a gene match. The germline V gene encodes CDR1 MNHEY and CDR2 SMNVEV (reference sequence). CD8 naive samples were CD45RO-negative cells positively selected for CCR7, giving a CD45RA+CCR7+ population that excluded TemRA cells. Healthy HIV-negative adults with no recently reported acute infections or vaccinations were included as donors. Every donor was a Caucasian adult residing in Nashville, Tennessee, USA. Blood was collected by leukapheresis, and PBMCs were isolated by Ficoll-Histopaque density gradient centrifugation and then cryopreserved in liquid nitrogen vapor phase. Analytical flow cytometry was used to check the purity and quantity of each magnetically sorted T cell population. Genomic DNA was isolated from every sorted fraction and measured by UV absorbance on a Nanodrop 2000c.

Concerning this clone itself: Its binding antigen is unknown. Per-nucleotide qualities are absent, and no much larger clonotype sits a single base away.

Using the deep immunoSEQ assay, TCR CDR3 regions were amplified from genomic DNA by multiplex PCR. Extracted genomic DNA from each cell subset was spread evenly across all wells of several immunoSEQ 96-well plates, with each plate serving as a replicate. For sorted subsets, each replicate PCR was loaded with approximately 190 ng genomic DNA, equivalent to about 33,000 T cell genomes. Purified libraries were measured with a Qubit 3.0 fluorometer, size-checked on a Bioanalyzer 2100, and measured again with the KAPA Library Quantification kit. Every immunoSEQ 96-well plate was sequenced on a dedicated single-read 150-cycle Illumina NextSeq 550 flow cell. Per the authors' processing: Because only junctional sequences without quality scores were contained in the immunoSEQ output, filtering matching that applied to full-length reads could not be performed. Sequences were annotated with PyIR, a Python wrapper for IgBLAST v1.9, using IMGT germline references to assign V/J genes and CDR3. Any read was removed if the V/J assignment was weak (E-value above 1e-6), the CDR3 was missing, or the read contained stop codons, out-of-frame junctions, or ambiguous translated residues. V3J clonotypes were defined as sequences sharing an identical inferred V gene, J gene, and CDR3 amino acid sequence. Percentage overlap between repertoires was computed as shared unique clonotypes divided by the size of the smaller repertoire. RTK rarefaction, the Chao1 estimator, and Recon v2.1 estimates of unobserved clonotypes were used to assess repertoire richness. Generation probabilities were computed with OLGA for all TCRbeta clonotypes obtained by the gDNA method from several donors. TCRdb mirrors the immuneACCESS table, restricted to in-frame sequences. Some clones are absent from its copies; in checked studies, under half trace to an unresolved V gene, and the reason for the others is unknown. V and J calls and clone size are as listed in that table; D and trimming were resolved from the DNA. This sample has roughly 2.1 million clones in its table, and 85% to 95% of those were observed once. Together, the top ten hold more than 1.5% of the sample.

The sequence came from a man younger than 35 in good health. Some clones in this sample may be carry-over from other donors' samples. This chain is built from TRBV27 and TRBJ2-7; the junction holds 8 bases that match TRBD2. The sample consisted of naive CD8+ T cells from PBMCs. According to the study, the label for this sample's cell subset or site signals: CD45RA+CCR7+. The CDR3 here reads CASSFGGGAGGDEQYF. The DNA sequence is as follows: TGTGCCAGCAGTTTTGGGGGCGGGGCCGGGGGGGACGAGCAGTACTTC.